This T cell receptor beta chain is drawn from a study of T cell responses to AZD1222 COVID-19 vaccine. CDR3 length: 16 amino acids. With 4 bases removed from V and 6 bases from J, the gap between germline ends came to 19 bases. The germline V gene encodes CDR1 MNHEY and CDR2 SMNVEV (reference sequence). The table came from immunoSEQ multiplex PCR; TCRdb's copy has only in-frame clones and leaves some out. The table has about 200,000 clones, 90% to 95% seen once. Study-level points and caveats: Across spike, vaccine-associated CD4 TCRs were found, dominant at 160-218 and 743-854. Repertoires were sampled only after the peak T cell response. Close to half of all spike-specific TCRs reportedly target regions of the variants that are unmutated.

Concerning this clone itself: The target antigen is unknown.

Researchers grouped second doses given at about 4 or about 12 weeks into one pool. This sequence joins TRBV27 and TRBJ1-5; tentatively, D is TRBD1 (6 bases). The sample consisted of peripheral blood, taken 28 days after the second AZD1222 dose. The receptor's source is an adult who received the AZD1222 COVID-19 vaccine. CDR3: CASSYIGGRGSQPQHF. CDR3 bases: TGTGCCAGCAGTTATATCGGGGGGCGAGGAAGTCAGCCCCAGCATTTT.